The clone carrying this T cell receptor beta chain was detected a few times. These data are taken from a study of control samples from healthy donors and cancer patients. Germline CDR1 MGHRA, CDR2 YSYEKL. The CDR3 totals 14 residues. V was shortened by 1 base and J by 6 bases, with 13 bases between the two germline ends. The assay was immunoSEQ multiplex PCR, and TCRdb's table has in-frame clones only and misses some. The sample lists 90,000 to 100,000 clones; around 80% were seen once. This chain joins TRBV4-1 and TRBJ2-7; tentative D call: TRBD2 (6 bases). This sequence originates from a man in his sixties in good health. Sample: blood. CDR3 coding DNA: TGCGCCAGCAGCCAAGCCCGAGCCGGGGGCGAGCAGTACTTC. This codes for CASSQARAGGEQYF.